This T cell receptor beta chain stems from a study of response to subunit inactivated influenza vaccine. TCRdb analysed the RT-PCR reads with MiXCR anew, one entry per CDR3 protein. The table shows about 540,000 distinct CDR3 sequences, with around 21% occurring only once. This CDR3 contains 13 residues. Germline V CDR1 and CDR2: SGHTA, FQGNSA. Trimming removed 5 bases at V and 5 bases at J, with 10 bases between. This clonotype was seen a few times. These same data were also listed under a study on T cells expressing NK-cell markers. That work contributes: The authors made TCR beta cDNA libraries by 5'RACE template switching. This switching added a universal primer site and UMIs.

Material: CD4+ T cells sorted from PBMCs, obtained approximately 13 days after vaccination. This TCR came from a man aged 50-59 years who received an inactivated influenza vaccine. This chain connects TRBV7-2 to TRBJ1-5, with D perhaps TRBD1 (5 bases). CDR3 nucleotides: TGTGCCAGCAGCCAAAGAGGGGATCAGCCCCAGCATTTT. Its translation is CASSQRGDQPQHF.